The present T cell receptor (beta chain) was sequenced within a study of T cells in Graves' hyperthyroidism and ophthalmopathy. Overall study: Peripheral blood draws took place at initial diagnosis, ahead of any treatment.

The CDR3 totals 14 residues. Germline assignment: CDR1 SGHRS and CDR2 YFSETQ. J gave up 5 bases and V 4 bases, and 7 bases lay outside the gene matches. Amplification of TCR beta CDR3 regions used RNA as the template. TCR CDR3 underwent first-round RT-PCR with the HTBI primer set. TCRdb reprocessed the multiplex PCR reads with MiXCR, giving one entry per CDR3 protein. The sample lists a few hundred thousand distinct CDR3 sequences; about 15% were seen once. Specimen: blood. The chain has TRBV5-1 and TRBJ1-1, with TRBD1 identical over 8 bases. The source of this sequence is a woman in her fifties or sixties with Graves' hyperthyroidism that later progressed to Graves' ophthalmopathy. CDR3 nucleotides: TGCGCCAGCAGCGTAGGACAGGGAGAGACTGAAGCTTTCTTT. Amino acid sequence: CASSVGQGETEAFF.